Below, 23 T cell receptor beta chains from the same sample are listed, as sequenced in a study of spatial heterogeneity in lung cancer. Time point given: sample taken at primary tumor resection. Unsorted whole RNA from tumor, nontumor lung or frozen PBMC underwent sequencing. Each CDR3 protein is one row after TCRdb ran MiXCR on the 5' RACE reads. The sample lists 5,000 to 5,500 distinct CDR3 sequences; around a third were seen once. The sample was PBMCs, taken at surgery. These receptors all come from a female donor with early-stage non-small cell lung cancer.

As regards this clonotype: A library prepared for alpha chains yielded this beta chain as an off-target read; its size is of little meaning. The V call is TRBV5-1, the J call TRBJ2-5; D is unclear. CDR1 is SGHRS, CDR2 YFSETQ, per germline. V lost 0 bases and J 4 bases, leaving 7 bases between the germline ends. This CDR3 is 13 amino acids long. CDR3 bases: TGCGCCAGCAGCTTGGGCCCTACAGAGACCCAGTACTTC. Translation gives CASSLGPTETQYF.

Turning to this clonotype: This beta chain is off target for a library built for alpha chains, so its abundance means little. V and J are TRBV20-1 and TRBJ2-7; weak D call: TRBD1 (6 bases). The CDR3 length is 13 residues. Per germline, CDR1 DFQATT and CDR2 SNEGSKA (reference sequence). The CDR3 DNA sequence: TGCAGCCCTGAACGGGGACACACCTACGAGCAGTACTTC. Protein sequence: CSPERGHTYEQYF.

In its sample, this clonotype was seen a few times. The library was built for alpha chains, so this beta chain is an off-target read and its size means little. This rearrangement joins TRBV6-1 to TRBJ2-5; 8 nucleotides match TRBD2. CDR1 MNHNS and CDR2 SASEGT come from the germline V gene. The CDR3 extends over 15 amino acids. The V and J ends lost 8 bases and 4 bases, in that order; junction bases with no gene match: 12. The CDR3 is CASGRGSGGLETQYF. CDR3 DNA: TGTGCCAGCGGCCGGGGCAGCGGGGGTTTAGAGACCCAGTACTTC.

Concerning this clonotype: This beta chain is an unintended read in a library built for alpha chains; its size means little. The chain combines TRBV5-1 with TRBJ2-7; tentatively, D is TRBD2 (5 bases). Germline CDR1 is SGHRS and CDR2 is YFSETQ. V was cut by 8 bases and J by 0 bases, with 9 bases left in between. CDR3 size: 12 residues. The CDR3 sequence is CASTRDSYEQYF. The DNA of the CDR3 is TGCGCCAGTACCCGGGACTCCTACGAGCAGTACTTC.

Points on this clonotype: The library was designed around alpha chains, so this beta chain is a stray read whose abundance carries little weight. V gene TRBV7-2 combines with J gene TRBJ2-5; 9 nucleotides match TRBD2. This CDR3 has 15 residues. Germline V gene lookup returns CDR1 SGHTA and CDR2 FQGNSA. V shed 2 bases and J 5 bases; nucleotides not matched to a gene: 6. CDR3 in amino acids: CASSLSGGPFETQYF. In nucleotides, the CDR3 is TGTGCCAGCAGCTTAAGCGGGGGGCCTTTCGAGACCCAGTACTTC.

About this clonotype itself: Found in a library prepared for alpha chains, this beta chain is an off-target read, and its abundance has little meaning. The V and J genes are TRBV6-5 and TRBJ2-5; weak D call: TRBD2 (6 bases). This CDR3 comprises 12 residues. Trimming took 7 bases from V and 7 from J, leaving 13 bases between them. CDR1 and CDR2 from the germline V gene are MNHEY and SVGAGI. The CDR3 protein is CASTSVGATQYF. The CDR3 bases are TGTGCCAGCACTAGCGTGGGCGCGACCCAGTACTTC.

Note on this clonotype: This beta chain was picked up by a library intended for alpha chains and is off target, so its count carries little meaning. The chain is built from TRBV6-5 and TRBJ2-7; D unclear. The germline V and J ends were trimmed by 7 bases and 5 bases, with 15 bases remaining between them. This CDR3 contains 13 residues. CDR1 is MNHEY and CDR2 is SVGAGI in the germline V gene. CDR3 sequence reads: CASTRQSSDEQYF. CDR3 nucleotides: TGTGCCAGCACCCGCCAATCTTCGGACGAGCAGTACTTC.

The sample holds a few counts of this clonotype. This beta chain is an unintended read in a library built for alpha chains; its size means little. This chain connects TRBV2 to TRBJ2-3; 8 nucleotides agree with TRBD2. The germline CDR1 and CDR2 sequences are SNHLY and FYNNEI. The CDR3 covers 13 residues. V was clipped by 4 bases and J by 5 bases; unmatched bases: 2. The CDR3 bases are TGTGCCAGCAGTGCGGGAGGGAAAGATACGCAGTATTTT. Its translation is CASSAGGKDTQYF.

The sample holds a few counts of this clonotype. This beta chain represents an off-target read in a library built for alpha chains; its size is of limited meaning. The rearrangement links TRBV2 to TRBJ2-7, with D uncertain. CDR3 size: 12 residues. CDR1 and CDR2 (germline): SNHLY, FYNNEI. Trimming cost V 7 bases and J 1 base, with 8 bases left between them. CDR3 region: CASKSGSYEQYF. The CDR3 bases are TGTGCCAGCAAATCAGGATCCTACGAGCAGTACTTC.

Turning to this clonotype: Found in a library prepared for alpha chains, this beta chain is an off-target read, and its abundance has little meaning. The J gene is TRBJ2-1, the V gene TRBV12-3 or TRBV12-4; D perhaps matches TRBD1 (5 bases). Trimming removed 4 bases at V and 4 bases at J, with 14 bases between. The CDR3 runs 15 residues. The CDR3 DNA sequence: TGTGCCAGCAGTTGGGGCCGAGGTTTTTACAATGAGCAGTTCTTC. This encodes CASSWGRGFYNEQFF.

This clonotype was counted only a few times. This beta chain came through as a stray read in a library set up for alpha chains, and its size says little. The chain is built from TRBV29-1 and TRBJ2-3; 7 nucleotides agree with TRBD1. V lost 3 bases, J lost 4 bases, and 7 bases stayed unmatched. CDR1 and CDR2 from the germline V gene are SQVTM and ANQGSEA. CDR3 length: 14 residues. CDR3 region: CSVEGQGVPDTQYF. The CDR3 bases are TGCAGCGTTGAGGGGCAGGGGGTCCCAGATACGCAGTATTTT.

Of note for this clonotype: This beta chain came through as a stray read in a library set up for alpha chains, and its size says little. The V gene is TRBV6-4, the J gene TRBJ2-2; D ambiguous. CDR1 is MRHNA, CDR2 SNTAGT, per germline. There are 14 residues in the CDR3. V lost 6 bases, J lost 2 bases, and 10 bases lay in between. The CDR3 loop reads CASRAGPNTGELFF. In DNA form, the CDR3 reads TGTGCCAGCAGAGCCGGGCCTAACACCGGGGAGCTGTTTTTT.

This clonotype has only one observation. This beta chain came through as a stray read in a library set up for alpha chains, and its size says little. This chain connects TRBV3-1 to TRBJ2-5; D not resolved. The V gene's germline CDR1 is LGHDT and CDR2 YNNKEL (reference sequence). The CDR3 spans 14 residues. V lost 6 bases and J 1 base, leaving 12 bases between the germline ends. The CDR3 nucleotides are TGTGCCAGCAGTCTTCGAGCCATCCAAGAGACCCAGTACTTC. As protein: CASSLRAIQETQYF.

Relative to its sample, this clonotype is large. This beta chain represents an off-target read in a library built for alpha chains; its size is of limited meaning. This rearrangement joins TRBV5-4 to TRBJ2-3; possibly TRBD2 for D (6 bases). V shed 1 base and J shed 3 bases, with 15 bases lying between them. CDR1 is SGHNT and CDR2 is YYREEE in the germline V gene (reference sequence). This CDR3 is built from 16 residues. In DNA, the CDR3 is TGTGCCAGCAGCTTGCTAGGCGGGGTGAGGACAGATACGCAGTATTTT. This encodes CASSLLGGVRTDTQYF.

With respect to this clonotype: For a library built for alpha chains, this beta chain is a stray read; little rests on its size. The V and J genes are TRBV5-1 and TRBJ2-7; D unresolved. Per the germline V gene, CDR1 is SGHRS and CDR2 is YFSETQ. The CDR3 is 14 residues long. V was pared by 5 bases and J by 4 bases, with 16 bases between. In DNA form, the CDR3 reads TGCGCCAGCAGTCCAACCGACCCCAGGTACGAGCAGTACTTC. Amino acids: CASSPTDPRYEQYF.

This clonotype counts as large. For a library built for alpha chains, this beta chain is a stray read; little rests on its size. CDR3 protein: CSASLGLAPYEQYF. CDR3 DNA: TGCAGTGCTAGTCTAGGACTAGCTCCCTACGAGCAGTACTTC. The chain combines TRBV20-1 with TRBJ2-7; 8 bases map to TRBD2. Germline V gene lookup returns CDR1 DFQATT and CDR2 SNEGSKA (reference sequence). The V segment lost 3 bases and the J segment 2 bases; nucleotides outside the gene matches: 6. The CDR3 has 14 amino acids.

This clonotype was seen a few times. Within a library made for alpha chains, this beta chain is off target, and its count is uninformative. The V call is TRBV29-1, the J call TRBJ2-7; D call uncertain. The CDR3 covers 11 residues. V dropped 7 bases and J dropped 5 bases, with 12 bases sitting between them. Germline V gene data show CDR1 as SQVTM and CDR2 as ANQGSEA. DNA for the CDR3: TGCAGCGCTAAGAGCTTGAACGAGCAGTACTTC. Its translation is CSAKSLNEQYF.

To note about this clonotype: A library prepared for alpha chains yielded this beta chain as an off-target read; its size is of little meaning. This chain connects TRBV28 to TRBJ2-7; D is unresolved. Trimming left V 1 base short and J 2 bases short, with 6 bases between. The germline gives CDR1 MDHEN, CDR2 SYDVKM. There are 13 residues in the CDR3. Here the CDR3 reads CASSLSQPYEQYF. In nucleotides, the CDR3 is TGTGCCAGCAGTTTATCACAGCCCTACGAGCAGTACTTC.

About this clonotype: This beta chain is off target for a library built for alpha chains, so its abundance means little. The rearrangement joins TRBV5-1 to TRBJ2-3, with D perhaps matching TRBD2 (6 bases). The CDR3 totals 16 residues. Deletions cut 5 bases from V and 3 bases from J, with 19 bases between. CDR1 and CDR2 (germline): SGHRS, YFSETQ. This CDR3 reads CASSSGPFSGTDTQYF. In nucleotides, the CDR3 is TGCGCCAGCAGTAGCGGACCCTTTTCTGGGACAGATACGCAGTATTTT. The complete variable domain, with remaining parts taken from reference TRBV5-1 and TRBJ2-3, reads KAGVTQTPRYLIKTRGQQVTLSCSPISGHRSVSWYQQTPGQGLQFLFEYFSETQRNKGNFPGRFSGRQFSNSRSEMNVSTLELGDSALYLCASSSGPFSGTDTQYFGPGTRLTVL.

As to this clonotype: This beta chain is a stray sequence in a library constructed for alpha chains; its clone size is not meaningful. The chain uses TRBV28 and TRBJ2-2, with D perhaps matching TRBD2 (6 bases). V shed 1 base and J shed 3 bases, with 12 bases lying between them. The CDR3 sequence is 16 residues long. Per germline, CDR1 MDHEN and CDR2 SYDVKM. The CDR3 DNA reads as TGTGCCAGCAGTTTATCGCGGGGCCTATACACCGGGGAGCTGTTTTTT. Protein sequence: CASSLSRGLYTGELFF.

As concerns this clonotype: The library was prepared for alpha chains; this beta chain is a stray read, so its frequency means little. The CDR3 DNA reads TGTGCCAGCAGTTCGGGTATAAGGGGATTTCCAGAGACCCAGTACTTC. Translation gives CASSSGIRGFPETQYF. The chain carries TRBV12-3 or TRBV12-4 and TRBJ2-5, with TRBD1 as a possible D gene (5 bases). The CDR3 has 16 residues. With 4 bases removed from V and 4 bases from J, the gap between germline ends came to 19 bases.

This clonotype appeared a few times. For a library built for alpha chains, this beta chain is a stray read; little rests on its size. The V and J genes are TRBV29-1 and TRBJ2-5; 8 bases line up with TRBD1. The CDR3 is 12 residues long. Looked up from germline, CDR1 is SQVTM and CDR2 is ANQGSEA. Trimming cost V 8 bases and J 4 bases; bases outside gene matches: 6. In nucleotides, the CDR3 is TGCAGCTCGAGGACAGGGTCAGAGACCCAGTACTTC. Translation: CSSRTGSETQYF.

Comments on this clonotype: This beta chain was picked up by a library intended for alpha chains and is off target, so its count carries little meaning. The J gene is TRBJ2-5, the V gene TRBV4-2; a weak D match, TRBD1 (6 bases). The V gene's germline CDR1 is LGHNA and CDR2 YNFKEQ. The CDR3 spans 13 residues. Deletions cut 0 bases from V and 5 bases from J, with 7 bases between. The CDR3 nucleotides are TGTGCCAGCAGCCAAGATGGGGGCGAGACCCAGTACTTC. Protein sequence: CASSQDGGETQYF.